Below, 28 T cell receptor beta chains from the same sample are listed, as sequenced in a study of spatial heterogeneity in lung cancer. Documented time point: sample taken at primary tumor resection. One entry per CDR3 protein results from TCRdb running MiXCR on the 5' RACE reads. The sample lists 30,000 to 40,000 distinct CDR3 sequences, less than 6.5% seen once, with about a quarter in the top ten. The sample in question was PBMCs, obtained at surgery. These receptors were obtained from a female donor with early-stage non-small cell lung cancer.

This clonotype was counted at least ten times. J is TRBJ2-1 and V is TRBV5-1; the match to TRBD2 covers 8 bases. Trimming cost V 1 base and J 4 bases; bases outside gene matches: 10. This CDR3 contains 17 residues. CDR1 and CDR2 (germline): SGHRS, YFSETQ. The CDR3 here is CASSLRATSGGYNEQFF. CDR3 nucleotide sequence: TGCGCCAGCAGCTTGAGGGCAACTAGCGGAGGATACAATGAGCAGTTCTTC.

V and J are TRBV11-3 and TRBJ2-3; TRBD1 might be the D (6 bases). V was trimmed by 5 bases and J by 5 bases, leaving 17 bases between them. The CDR3 runs to 15 residues. Germline assignment: CDR1 SGHNT and CDR2 YENEEA. CDR3 amino acids: CASSGTGTMRDTQYF. Here the CDR3 DNA reads TGTGCCAGCAGCGGCACAGGGACCATGAGAGATACGCAGTATTTT.

This chain joins TRBV13 and TRBJ2-3; D possibly corresponds to TRBD1 (6 bases). Germline V gene lookup returns CDR1 PRHDT and CDR2 FYEKMQ (reference sequence). This CDR3 region has 13 residues. The germline V and J ends were trimmed by 5 bases and 4 bases, with 10 bases remaining between them. CDR3: CASSGQRPDTQYF. In nucleotides, the CDR3 is TGTGCCAGCAGCGGACAGCGGCCAGATACGCAGTATTTT.

In this sample, this clonotype turned up many times. The chain is built from TRBV12-3 or TRBV12-4 and TRBJ2-1; D remains ambiguous. Trimming took 3 bases from V and 9 from J, leaving 12 bases between them. The length of the CDR3 is 13 residues. Here the CDR3 reads CASSFSRTGEQFF. CDR3 in DNA: TGTGCCAGCAGTTTCTCCCGAACTGGTGAGCAGTTCTTC.

Judged by abundance, this clonotype is medium-sized. The rearrangement uses TRBV28 and TRBJ2-1; TRBD1 matches at 7 bases. Germline CDR1 and CDR2: MDHEN and SYDVKM. The CDR3 loop spans 16 amino acids. V lost 4 bases, J lost 6 bases, and 12 bases stayed unmatched. The CDR3 DNA follows: TGTGCCAGCAGTTCCTTGACAGGGCGCTCAGGCAATGAGCAGTTCTTC. This codes for CASSSLTGRSGNEQFF.

Ten or more counts support this clonotype. The chain carries TRBV7-8 and TRBJ2-2; TRBD1 matches 7 bases. Germline V gene lookup returns CDR1 SGHVS and CDR2 FQNEAQ. V gave up 5 bases and J gave up 3 bases; unmatched junction bases: 9. This CDR3 has 16 amino acids. CDR3 DNA: TGTGCCAGCAGCCACAGACAGGGTCTGTACACCGGGGAGCTGTTTTTT. Translated: CASSHRQGLYTGELFF. Using reference TRBV7-8 and TRBJ2-2 for the parts outside the CDR3, the full variable domain is GAGVSQSPRYKVAKRGQDVALRCDPISGHVSLFWYQQALGQGPEFLTYFQNEAQLDKSGLPSDRFFAERPEGSVSTLKIQRTQQEDSAVYLCASSHRQGLYTGELFFGEGSRLTVL.

The chain links TRBV20-1 to TRBJ1-5; 9 bases fit TRBD1. The CDR3 contains 14 residues. From germline, CDR1 is DFQATT and CDR2 SNEGSKA (reference sequence). J lost 6 bases, V lost 0 bases, and 3 bases had no gene match. CDR3 sequence: CSAREGTGIQPQHF. The CDR3 DNA reads TGCAGTGCTAGAGAGGGGACAGGGATTCAGCCCCAGCATTTT.

This clonotype appeared many times. The rearrangement joins TRBV5-5 to TRBJ1-2; TRBD1 matches 8 bases. Germline V gives CDR1 SGHKS, CDR2 YYEKEE (reference sequence). With 5 bases clipped from V and 1 base from J, the junction kept 10 bases outside the gene matches. The CDR3 runs 16 residues. As DNA, the CDR3 is TGTGCCAGCAGTCCCAGGGGGCCCCCGCTTAACTATGGCTACACCTTC. Its protein product is CASSPRGPPLNYGYTF.

This clonotype was recorded many times. The chain is built from TRBV5-1 and TRBJ1-1; D may be TRBD1 (5 bases). The CDR3 length is 15 residues. Germline V gives CDR1 SGHRS, CDR2 YFSETQ. V was cut by 3 bases and J by 1 base, with 13 bases left in between. The DNA of the CDR3 is TGCGCCAGCAGCTACAAGACAGCCAAGAACACTGAAGCTTTCTTT. It codes for CASSYKTAKNTEAFF.

The chain links TRBV6-1 to TRBJ2-7; possibly TRBD1 for D (5 bases). The ends were cut back, 2 bases at V and 6 bases at J, with 14 bases in the middle. Germline CDR1 reads MNHNS; CDR2 reads SASEGT. The CDR3 contains 14 residues. The CDR3 DNA reads as TGTGCCAGCAGTGAAAGGCAGGGTTCAGGCGAGCAGTACTTC. This translates into CASSERQGSGEQYF.

The sample holds many counts of this clonotype. The V and J genes are TRBV7-2 and TRBJ1-5; D remains unclear. V was pared by 5 bases and J by 0 bases, with 14 bases between. Germline CDR1 SGHTA, CDR2 FQGNSA. CDR3 length: 16 residues. CDR3 nucleotide sequence: TGTGCCAGCAGCCCCCAAGTGGGGAATAGCAATCAGCCCCAGCATTTT. This sequence encodes CASSPQVGNSNQPQHF.

This clonotype has a handful of counts. The rearrangement links TRBV19 to TRBJ1-5; D might be TRBD1 (5 bases). Per germline, CDR1 LNHDA and CDR2 SQIVND (reference sequence). The CDR3 is 14 residues long. V lost 6 bases, J lost 10 bases, and 19 bases lay in between. The chain's CDR3 is CASSSGRDSGPQHF. The CDR3 coding sequence is TGTGCCAGTAGCTCCGGACGGGACTCGGGACCCCAGCATTTT.

This clonotype was found many times. This chain uses TRBV7-2 with TRBJ2-5; D possibly corresponds to TRBD2 (5 bases). The CDR3 is 13 amino acids. From germline, CDR1 is SGHTA and CDR2 FQGNSA. V was shortened by 3 bases and J by 2 bases, with 7 bases between the two germline ends. The DNA of the CDR3 is TGTGCCAGCAGCTTCGGGATTCAAGAGACCCAGTACTTC. Protein: CASSFGIQETQYF.

This clonotype was seen many times. The gene calls are TRBV24-1 and TRBJ2-2, with D possibly matching TRBD2 (7 bases). Trimming left V 2 bases short and J 7 bases short, with 19 bases between. The CDR3 spans 17 residues. Germline V gives CDR1 KGHDR, CDR2 SFDVKD. For the CDR3, the DNA is TGTGCCACCAGTGATTCGGGGGGCCCCGGCAGGAACGGGGAGCTGTTTTTT. Residues: CATSDSGGPGRNGELFF.

This clonotype was found many times. V gene TRBV28 combines with J gene TRBJ1-1; D perhaps matches TRBD1 (6 bases). In germline, CDR1 is MDHEN, CDR2 SYDVKM. V was clipped by 6 bases and J by 1 base, with 15 bases between them. There are 15 residues in the CDR3. The CDR3 reads CASSPQGSGNTEAFF. The CDR3 DNA is TGTGCCAGCAGCCCTCAGGGGAGCGGGAACACTGAAGCTTTCTTT.

This clonotype was seen many times. The chain joins TRBV6-5 to TRBJ2-1, with TRBD1 matching 7 bases. Losses at the gene ends were 8 bases for V and 8 bases for J; bases not matched to a gene: 15. Germline CDR1 reads MNHEY; CDR2 reads SVGAGI. This CDR3 spans 15 amino acids. CDR3 amino acids: CASGLTGDPVYEQFF. The CDR3 DNA reads as TGTGCCAGCGGTTTAACAGGGGACCCTGTCTATGAGCAGTTCTTC.

This clonotype was counted ten times or more. The chain recombines TRBV20-1 with TRBJ2-3; the D is unclear. The CDR3 sequence is 15 residues long. Trimming stripped 0 bases from V and 6 bases from J, with 16 bases between. Germline loops: CDR1 DFQATT, CDR2 SNEGSKA (reference sequence). The chain's CDR3 is CSAREWHNIPDTQYF. In nucleotides, the CDR3 is TGCAGTGCTAGAGAATGGCACAACATACCGGATACGCAGTATTTT.

This clonotype was detected ten times or more. The chain employs TRBV20-1 and TRBJ2-7; TRBD2 agrees at 10 bases. CDR3 length: 13 amino acids. Germline V gene lookup returns CDR1 DFQATT and CDR2 SNEGSKA (reference sequence). The trim removed 5 bases at V and 6 bases at J, leaving 7 bases unmatched. Here the CDR3 DNA reads TGCAGTGCTCAGGCTAGCGGGGGCCTCGAGCAGTACTTC. Its translation is CSAQASGGLEQYF.

The chain combines TRBV5-1 with TRBJ1-1; the D gene is possibly TRBD1 (5 bases). There are 18 residues in the CDR3. Trimming took off 1 base at V and 0 bases at J, with 19 bases between the two ends. The germline CDR1 and CDR2 sequences are SGHRS and YFSETQ. CDR3 loop: CASSLLGAVGIMNTEAFF. The CDR3 nucleotides are TGCGCCAGCAGCTTGCTTGGGGCAGTGGGGATCATGAACACTGAAGCTTTCTTT.

This clonotype occurred many times. The genes are TRBV28 and TRBJ2-7; TRBD1 is a possible D gene (5 bases). CDR3 length: 15 amino acids. Germline V lookup: CDR1 MDHEN, CDR2 SYDVKM. V was cut by 6 bases and J by 2 bases, with 17 bases left in between. DNA for the CDR3: TGTGCCAGCAGCCTTGCCTCGACAGCGACCTACGAGCAGTACTTC. Residues: CASSLASTATYEQYF.

In its sample, this clonotype ranks as medium-sized. The J gene is TRBJ1-1, the V gene TRBV3-1, with 12 bases lining up with TRBD1. The CDR3 has 19 residues. Germline V CDR1 and CDR2: LGHDT, YNNKEL (reference sequence). The trim removed 0 bases at V and 2 bases at J, leaving 10 bases unmatched. CDR3 in DNA: TGTGCCAGCAGCCAAGAAGAGGGGACAGGGGGCCTCTTAAACACTGAAGCTTTCTTT. Amino acid sequence: CASSQEEGTGGLLNTEAFF.

In its sample, this clonotype was seen many times. The genes are TRBV5-5 and TRBJ2-3; 10 bases align to TRBD1. CDR1 SGHKS and CDR2 YYEKEE come from the germline V gene (reference sequence). The ends lost 4 bases at V and 0 bases at J; junction bases unmatched: 5. This CDR3 is built from 16 residues. The chain's CDR3 is CASSIGTGDSTDTQYF. The CDR3 DNA follows: TGTGCCAGCAGCATCGGGACAGGGGACAGCACAGATACGCAGTATTTT.

The table lists this clonotype with a few counts. The CDR3 bases are TGTGCCAGCAGTTTGATACGGAGCAAGGATTCACCCCTCCACTTT. Protein: CASSLIRSKDSPLHF. The chain has TRBV28 and TRBJ1-6; unclear D gene. This CDR3 has 15 residues. Germline CDR1 and CDR2: MDHEN and SYDVKM. V lost 3 bases and J 8 bases, leaving 14 bases between the germline ends. The whole variable domain, filled in from reference TRBV28 and TRBJ1-6, reads DVKVTQSSRYLVKRTGEKVFLECVQDMDHENMFWYRQDPGLGLRLIYFSYDVKMKEKGDIPEGYSVSREKKERFSLILESASTNQTSMYLCASSLIRSKDSPLHFGNGTRLTVT.

This clonotype was seen many times. This chain uses TRBV9 with TRBJ2-5; 16 bases are a match to TRBD2. The J segment lost 2 bases and the V segment lost 3 bases, leaving 7 bases of the junction unmatched. CDR1 and CDR2 from the germline V gene are SGDLS and YYNGEE. The CDR3 length is 18 residues. Here the CDR3 DNA reads TGTGCCAGCAGCGCCGGGACTAGCGGGGGGGCGTTACAAGAGACCCAGTACTTC. Its translation is CASSAGTSGGALQETQYF.

This clonotype was seen ten or more times. This chain uses TRBV5-5 with TRBJ1-1; D is undetermined. Germline V CDR1 and CDR2: SGHKS, YYEKEE (reference sequence). CDR3 length equals 19 residues. The germline V and J ends were trimmed by 2 bases and 2 bases, with 25 bases remaining between them. CDR3 sequence (DNA): TGTGCCAGCAGCTTCCGTACTAGCCCCTTATCCGGACCCAACACTGAAGCTTTCTTT. Its protein is CASSFRTSPLSGPNTEAFF. Full variable domain (remainder filled in from reference TRBV5-5 and TRBJ1-1): DAGVTQSPTHLIKTRGQQVTLRCSPISGHKSVSWYQQVLGQGPQFIFQYYEKEERGRGNFPDRFSARQFPNYSSELNVNALLLGDSALYLCASSFRTSPLSGPNTEAFFGQGTRLTVV.

The chain is built from TRBV10-2 and TRBJ2-5, with a possible D match to TRBD2 (6 bases). V lost 6 bases to trimming and J lost 3 bases, with 11 bases between them. The length of the CDR3 is 13 residues. Per the germline V gene, CDR1 is WSHSY and CDR2 is SAAADI. CDR3: CASSALAKETQYF. CDR3 nucleotides: TGCGCCAGCAGCGCCCTAGCGAAAGAGACCCAGTACTTC.

There are a few counts of this clonotype. The rearrangement links TRBV11-3 to TRBJ2-1; D is unresolved. CDR3 length: 15 residues. The germline CDR1 and CDR2 sequences are SGHNT and YENEEA. V gave up 0 bases and J gave up 1 base, with 7 bases separating them. The CDR3 sequence is CASSLEPESYNEQFF. The CDR3 bases are TGTGCCAGCAGCTTAGAGCCAGAATCCTACAATGAGCAGTTCTTC.

This clonotype showed up many times. The rearrangement links TRBV28 to TRBJ1-2, with 7 bases that match TRBD1. This CDR3 is built from 13 residues. V lost 2 bases and J lost 8; bases outside the gene matches: 5. The germline V gene encodes CDR1 MDHEN and CDR2 SYDVKM. The chain's CDR3 is CASSLGTEGGYTF. The DNA for the CDR3 is TGTGCCAGCAGTTTAGGGACAGAGGGAGGCTACACCTTC.